Below are 30 T cell receptor beta chains sequenced from a single sample in a study of CD8 T cells in Susac syndrome. Reverse transcription used roughly 0.45 to 1 ug RNA and random hexamers. TCRdb ran MiXCR on the immunoSEQ multiplex PCR reads and lists one entry per CDR3 protein. The profile shows about 140,000 distinct CDR3 sequences, roughly 94% of them singletons. The sequenced sample was CD4+ T cells from PBMCs. The receptors shown here come from a human donor with Susac syndrome.

The chain uses TRBV25-1 and TRBJ2-1; 10 nucleotides align to TRBD2. CDR3 length: 14 residues. CDR1 and CDR2 (germline): MGHDK, SYGVNS. The V segment lost 4 bases and the J segment 5 bases; nucleotides outside the gene matches: 2. The CDR3 is CASSASGRHNEQFF. In nucleotides, the CDR3 is TGTGCCAGCAGTGCTAGCGGGAGACACAATGAGCAGTTCTTC.

The rearrangement uses TRBV25-1 and TRBJ2-1; 10 nucleotides agree with TRBD2. Trimming cost V 3 bases and J 10 bases; bases outside gene matches: 15. CDR1 is MGHDK and CDR2 is SYGVNS in the germline V gene. The CDR3 has 17 residues. The CDR3 region has the DNA TGTGCCAGCAGTGACCCGCTCAGCAGTCTAGCGGGAGTGGAGCAGTTCTTC. Protein product: CASSDPLSSLAGVEQFF.

This clonotype has a single count. The CDR3 DNA reads TGCAGTGCAAAGAAAGAAGCTGCAGATACGCAGTATTTT. It codes for CSAKKEAADTQYF. V usage is TRBV20-1 and J usage is TRBJ2-3; no definite D call. The V gene's germline CDR1 is DFQATT and CDR2 SNEGSKA (reference sequence). V shed 6 bases and J shed 4 bases, with 14 bases lying between them. CDR3 length equals 13 residues.

The chain joins TRBV20-1 to TRBJ2-5; weak D call: TRBD2 (6 bases). Germline CDR1 and CDR2: DFQATT and SNEGSKA (reference sequence). There are 13 residues in the CDR3. Trimming removed 2 bases from V and 5 bases from J, with 12 bases in between. CDR3 DNA: TGCAGTGCTAGACCCCCTAGCGTCGAGACCCAGTACTTC. This gives the protein CSARPPSVETQYF.

The gene calls are TRBV29-1 and TRBJ2-7; a possible D gene is TRBD2 (5 bases). CDR1 is SQVTM and CDR2 is ANQGSEA in the germline V gene. V dropped 4 bases and J dropped 4 bases, with 14 bases sitting between them. The CDR3 is made up of 13 amino acids. The CDR3 here is CSVVFGIRYEQYF. CDR3 coding DNA: TGCAGCGTTGTCTTCGGGATCCGATACGAGCAGTACTTC.

The chain couples TRBV10-3 to TRBJ2-3; a weak D match, TRBD1 (7 bases). V was pared by 4 bases and J by 6 bases, with 17 bases between. The CDR3 loop spans 15 amino acids. Germline V lookup: CDR1 ENHRY, CDR2 SYGVKD. The CDR3 reads CAISVSQGGWDTQYF. In nucleotides, the CDR3 is TGTGCCATCAGTGTGAGCCAGGGGGGCTGGGATACGCAGTATTTT.

J is TRBJ2-1 and V is TRBV25-1; no definite D call. V lost 3 bases to trimming and J lost 3 bases, with 15 bases between them. CDR1 is MGHDK, CDR2 SYGVNS, per germline. The CDR3 loop spans 16 amino acids. CDR3 loop: CASSEESGLSYNEQFF. The CDR3 nucleotides are TGTGCCAGCAGTGAGGAGTCCGGGCTGAGCTACAATGAGCAGTTCTTC.

The chain couples TRBV7-2 to TRBJ2-1; TRBD2 matches 9 bases. The V gene's germline CDR1 is SGHTA and CDR2 FQGNSA. Trimming took 5 bases from V and 5 from J; bases not matched to a gene: 13. The CDR3 is 17 residues long. The CDR3 here is CASSTRQGLARNNEQFF. Written as DNA, the CDR3 is TGTGCCAGCAGCACACGACAGGGACTAGCTCGGAACAATGAGCAGTTCTTC.

The chain joins TRBV2 to TRBJ1-1, with D possibly TRBD1 on 6 matching bases. CDR3 length equals 11 residues. CDR1 is SNHLY and CDR2 is FYNNEI in the germline V gene. Trimming pared 7 bases from V and 8 bases from J, leaving 11 bases between. This chain's CDR3 is CASTRTVEAFF. The DNA for the CDR3 is TGTGCCAGCACTAGGACAGTCGAAGCTTTCTTT. The entire variable domain, with the rest obtained from reference TRBV2 and TRBJ1-1, is as follows: EPEVTQTPSHQVTQMGQEVILRCVPISNHLYFYWYRQILGQKVEFLVSFYNNEISEKSEIFDDQFSVERPDGSNFTLKIRSTKLEDSAMYFCASTRTVEAFFGQGTRLTVV.

The V and J genes are TRBV12-3 or TRBV12-4 and TRBJ1-6; 8 positions agree with TRBD1. This CDR3 contains 14 residues. V shed 7 bases, J shed 10 bases, and the junction held 9 bases outside the gene matches. The CDR3 loop is CASTTDRGASPLHF. Here the CDR3 DNA reads TGTGCCAGCACCACCGACAGGGGAGCCTCACCCCTCCACTTT.

The sample holds one count of this clonotype. The chain recombines TRBV30 with TRBJ1-2; maybe TRBD1 (6 bases). V lost 3 bases and J lost 5, with 10 bases in between. CDR3 length: 12 amino acids. Germline CDR1 and CDR2: GTSNPN and SVGIG (reference sequence). The CDR3 sequence is CAWRPDRYGYTF. CDR3 DNA: TGTGCCTGGAGGCCGGACAGATATGGCTACACCTTC.

V usage is TRBV29-1 and J usage is TRBJ2-7; 7 positions agree with TRBD1. Germline V gene lookup returns CDR1 SQVTM and CDR2 ANQGSEA. J lost 2 bases, V lost 0 bases, and 4 bases had no gene match. The CDR3 is 14 residues long. This CDR3 reads CSVEDIQGAYEQYF. The CDR3 coding sequence is TGCAGCGTTGAAGATATCCAGGGGGCCTACGAGCAGTACTTC.

CDR3 region: CATSRGSGNTIYF. CDR3 in DNA: TGTGCCACCAGCAGGGGCAGCGGAAACACCATATATTTT. This chain links TRBV24-1 with TRBJ1-3, with D possibly being TRBD1 (6 bases). In germline, CDR1 is KGHDR, CDR2 SFDVKD. The CDR3 spans 13 residues. Trimming removed 7 bases from V and 4 bases from J, with 10 bases in between.

The V call is TRBV20-1, the J call TRBJ2-7; D possibly corresponds to TRBD1 (6 bases). Germline CDR1 is DFQATT and CDR2 is SNEGSKA (reference sequence). The CDR3 extends over 10 amino acids. Trimming shortened V by 5 bases and J by 5 bases, and 7 bases separated the two germline ends. CDR3 protein: CSAYRDEQYF. CDR3 sequence (DNA): TGCAGTGCTTACAGGGACGAGCAGTACTTC.

This chain uses TRBV7-9 with TRBJ2-7; the match to TRBD1 covers 7 bases. The CDR3 sequence is 15 residues long. Germline trimming cut 5 bases from V and 4 bases from J; bases unmatched to any gene: 11. CDR1 is SEHNR and CDR2 is FQNEAQ in the germline V gene (reference sequence). The CDR3 DNA sequence: TGTGCCAGCAGCAAAGCTTTCACAGGGGAATACGAGCAGTACTTC. It specifies CASSKAFTGEYEQYF.

V usage is TRBV7-9 and J usage is TRBJ2-1; D remains ambiguous. Germline CDR1 reads SEHNR; CDR2 reads FQNEAQ (reference sequence). Trimming took 4 bases from V and 6 from J, leaving 10 bases between them. CDR3 length: 13 residues. The CDR3 loop is CASSSWGSNEQFF. The CDR3 DNA reads TGTGCCAGCAGCTCCTGGGGTAGCAATGAGCAGTTCTTC.

The chain is built from TRBV6-5 and TRBJ2-7, with D perhaps TRBD1 (6 bases). The CDR3 covers 13 residues. CDR1 and CDR2 from the germline V gene are MNHEY and SVGAGI. Trimming stripped 2 bases from V and 2 bases from J, with 7 bases between. Here the CDR3 reads CASSYEGAYEQYF. CDR3 sequence (DNA): TGTGCCAGCAGTTACGAGGGGGCCTACGAGCAGTACTTC.

The V gene is TRBV12-3 or TRBV12-4, the J gene TRBJ1-1; tentative D call: TRBD1 (5 bases). The germline V and J ends were trimmed by 3 bases and 5 bases, with 13 bases remaining between them. There are 14 residues in the CDR3. The CDR3 is CASSLGREGTEAFF. In DNA, the CDR3 is TGTGCCAGCAGTTTGGGCAGGGAGGGGACTGAAGCTTTCTTT.

CDR3 bases: TGCAGTGCGCTAGCGGGTAGCACCGGGGAGCTGTTTTTT. Encoded protein: CSALAGSTGELFF. The chain combines TRBV20-1 with TRBJ2-2, with TRBD2 matching over 8 bases. The CDR3 extends over 13 amino acids. Germline V lookup: CDR1 DFQATT, CDR2 SNEGSKA (reference sequence). V shed 6 bases, J shed 4 bases, and the junction held 4 bases outside the gene matches.

The CDR3: CASRTHRGLWGETQYF. For the CDR3, the DNA is TGTGCCAGCAGAACTCACAGGGGGCTTTGGGGAGAGACCCAGTACTTC. The gene calls are TRBV7-8 and TRBJ2-5; 9 bases are a match to TRBD1. This CDR3 has 16 residues. Germline V CDR1 and CDR2: SGHVS, FQNEAQ. V was clipped by 6 bases and J by 4 bases; unmatched bases: 12.

This chain connects TRBV18 to TRBJ1-5; the match to TRBD1 covers 8 bases. The V segment lost 6 bases and the J segment 3 bases; nucleotides outside the gene matches: 7. CDR1 and CDR2 from the germline V gene are KGHSH and LQKENI. The CDR3 covers 15 residues. DNA of the CDR3: TGTGCCAGCTCCCGAGACAGGGGTGCCAATCAGCCCCAGCATTTT. Translation: CASSRDRGANQPQHF.

The chain combines TRBV12-3 or TRBV12-4 with TRBJ1-2, with D possibly matching TRBD1 (5 bases). V was clipped by 3 bases and J by 6 bases, with 14 bases between them. The CDR3 has 14 residues. The CDR3 here is CASSLSGRVNGYTF. The DNA for the CDR3 is TGTGCCAGCAGTTTGTCGGGACGGGTAAATGGCTACACCTTC.

The count of this clonotype is one. The chain links TRBV5-6 to TRBJ2-5; D remains unclear. The germline V gene has CDR1 SGHDT and CDR2 YYEEEE. CDR3 length: 12 amino acids. V was clipped by 4 bases and J by 3 bases, with 7 bases between them. The CDR3 reads CASSTEKETQYF. In nucleotides, the CDR3 is TGTGCCAGCAGCACCGAAAAAGAGACCCAGTACTTC.

The chain combines TRBV20-1 with TRBJ1-3; 10 bases map to TRBD1. The germline CDR1 and CDR2 sequences are DFQATT and SNEGSKA (reference sequence). This CDR3 contains 15 residues. The CDR3 is CSPSRQGAGGNTIYF. CDR3 nucleotides: TGCAGCCCCTCCCGACAGGGGGCAGGGGGAAACACCATATATTTT.

This chain connects TRBV30 to TRBJ2-4; 10 bases map to TRBD1. The CDR3 has 15 residues. Trimming took 5 bases from V and 8 from J; bases not matched to a gene: 12. Per germline, CDR1 GTSNPN and CDR2 SVGIG (reference sequence). The CDR3 spells CAWAAGDRGTYIQYF. The CDR3, as DNA: TGTGCCTGGGCCGCCGGGGACAGGGGCACGTACATTCAGTACTTC.

The chain has TRBV15 and TRBJ2-7; D is possibly TRBD2 (5 bases). The CDR3 contains 14 residues. Germline loops: CDR1 LNHNV, CDR2 YYDKDF (reference sequence). V lost 1 base to trimming and J lost 6 bases, with 13 bases between them. In DNA form, the CDR3 reads TGTGCCACCAGCAGAGTGGGGAGATCTTCCGAGCAGTACTTC. Protein product: CATSRVGRSSEQYF.

J is TRBJ2-2 and V is TRBV30; D not certain. Germline V gene lookup returns CDR1 GTSNPN and CDR2 SVGIG (reference sequence). The CDR3 loop spans 14 amino acids. V lost 5 bases and J 1 base, leaving 11 bases between the germline ends. As DNA, the CDR3 is TGTGCCTGGTCCGTCGACGGGAACACCGGGGAGCTGTTTTTT. It yields the protein CAWSVDGNTGELFF.

J is TRBJ2-1 and V is TRBV30, with D perhaps matching TRBD2 (6 bases). This CDR3 region has 16 residues. Germline values: CDR1 GTSNPN, CDR2 SVGIG (reference sequence). V was clipped by 2 bases and J by 6 bases, with 20 bases between them. In nucleotides, the CDR3 is TGTGCCTGGAGTACCCTCCTAGCTAGGGACTTCAATGAGCAGTTCTTC. Its translation: CAWSTLLARDFNEQFF.

This chain links TRBV20-1 with TRBJ2-4; 8 nucleotides line up with TRBD2. The length of the CDR3 is 15 residues. CDR1 and CDR2 from the germline V gene are DFQATT and SNEGSKA (reference sequence). Trimming cost V 0 bases and J 0 bases; bases outside gene matches: 1. The CDR3 DNA reads as TGCAGTGCTAGAGATCTAGCGGGAGCCAAAAACATTCAGTACTTC. It yields the protein CSARDLAGAKNIQYF.

The chain employs TRBV24-1 and TRBJ2-2, with a possible D match to TRBD1 (5 bases). Germline values: CDR1 KGHDR, CDR2 SFDVKD. Trimming took off 9 bases at V and 5 bases at J, with 15 bases between the two ends. This CDR3 has 14 residues. CDR3 loop: CATRSGRETGELFF. The CDR3 DNA follows: TGTGCCACCCGATCTGGCAGGGAAACCGGGGAGCTGTTTTTT.